What follows are 10 T cell receptor beta chains derived from one specimen sequenced in a study of T cell responses to AZD1222 COVID-19 vaccine. Clones were sequenced by immunoSEQ multiplex PCR, and TCRdb holds only the in-frame ones, with some missing. This sample has around 100,000 clones; 92% occur once, and the top ten carry 1.5% to 2%. This specimen consisted of peripheral blood, obtained on day 0 of AZD1222 vaccination. The receptors were sampled from an adult in good health.

The rearrangement links TRBV7-8 to TRBJ1-4, with 7 bases lining up with TRBD1. Germline loops: CDR1 SGHVS, CDR2 FQNEAQ. The CDR3 totals 15 residues. Germline trimming cut 5 bases from V and 8 bases from J; bases unmatched to any gene: 11. Here the CDR3 reads CASSPQGEGREKLFF. CDR3 nucleotide sequence: TGTGCCAGCAGCCCGCAGGGGGAAGGAAGAGAAAAACTGTTTTTT. The variable domain in full, with the rest retrieved from reference TRBV7-8 and TRBJ1-4, is GAGVSQSPRYKVAKRGQDVALRCDPISGHVSLFWYQQALGQGPEFLTYFQNEAQLDKSGLPSDRFFAERPEGSVSTLKIQRTQQEDSAVYLCASSPQGEGREKLFFGSGTQLSVL.

This CDR3 is CASSRDLLGYEKLFF. The CDR3 DNA reads as TGTGCCAGCAGCAGGGACCTCCTCGGTTATGAAAAACTGTTTTTT. This sequence joins TRBV7-9 and TRBJ1-4; weak D call: TRBD1 (5 bases). Germline CDR1 and CDR2: SEHNR and FQNEAQ (reference sequence). There are 15 residues in the CDR3. Trimming stripped 5 bases from V and 6 bases from J, with 16 bases between.

The V and J genes are TRBV6-1 and TRBJ2-3; tentative D call: TRBD2 (6 bases). With 0 bases removed from V and 5 bases from J, the gap between germline ends came to 12 bases. This CDR3 has 15 amino acids. The V gene's germline CDR1 is MNHNS and CDR2 SASEGT. The CDR3 DNA follows: TGTGCCAGCAGTGAAGCGCCGGGAGCGGGAGATACGCAGTATTTT. This translates into CASSEAPGAGDTQYF.

The chain uses TRBV28 and TRBJ1-1; no firm D call. CDR3 size: 15 residues. With 2 bases removed from V and 2 bases from J, the gap between germline ends came to 12 bases. Germline V gene data show CDR1 as MDHEN and CDR2 as SYDVKM. The chain's CDR3 is CASSLNRYSNTEAFF. CDR3 sequence (DNA): TGTGCCAGCAGTTTAAACCGCTATTCAAACACTGAAGCTTTCTTT.

V is TRBV5-1 and J is TRBJ2-1, with 7 bases lining up with TRBD2. CDR3 length: 16 residues. The J segment lost 1 base and the V segment lost 0 bases, leaving 4 bases of the junction unmatched. Looked up from germline, CDR1 is SGHRS and CDR2 is YFSETQ. In DNA form, the CDR3 reads TGCGCCAGCAGCTTGGCCGGCGGGGGTTCCTACAATGAGCAGTTCTTC. Protein: CASSLAGGGSYNEQFF.

This sequence joins TRBV3-1 (or the pseudogene TRBV3-2) and TRBJ1-1, with D tentatively TRBD1 (5 bases). The V end was cut by 4 bases, the J end by 3 bases, with 9 bases between. CDR1 is LGHDT, CDR2 YNNKEL, per germline (reference sequence). This CDR3 is built from 13 residues. CDR3 nucleotides: TGTGCCAGCAGCCCGGGACCTTACACTGAAGCTTTCTTT. Translated, it gives CASSPGPYTEAFF.

The chain employs TRBV3-1 (or the pseudogene TRBV3-2) and TRBJ2-1; the D gene is possibly TRBD1 (8 bases). The CDR3 totals 18 residues. V was clipped by 3 bases and J by 10 bases, with 28 bases between them. The germline V gene encodes CDR1 LGHDT and CDR2 YNNKEL (reference sequence). The CDR3 DNA reads TGTGCCAGCAGCCACGCCGGCCCTGGGGGGAGGGGACAGGAGGAGCAGTTCTTC. Its translation is CASSHAGPGGRGQEEQFF.

The chain joins TRBV30 to TRBJ2-1; 10 nucleotides align to TRBD2. The CDR3 extends over 15 amino acids. V dropped 3 bases and J dropped 3; count of bases not matched to a gene: 5. Germline CDR1 and CDR2: GTSNPN and SVGIG (reference sequence). CDR3 protein: CAWRRGLADYNEQFF. The CDR3 DNA reads as TGTGCCTGGAGACGCGGACTAGCGGACTACAATGAGCAGTTCTTC.

In this sample, this clone turned up once. The chain links TRBV10-3 to TRBJ2-1, with D perhaps TRBD1 (5 bases). Between the trimmed V and J ends, which lost 10 bases and 4 bases, there was a span of 20 bases. The CDR3 totals 15 residues. Germline V gene lookup returns CDR1 ENHRY and CDR2 SYGVKD. The CDR3 loop is CATRTSLGEYNEQFF. The CDR3 DNA is TGTGCCACCCGGACCTCCTTAGGGGAATACAATGAGCAGTTCTTC.

The chain couples TRBV3-1 (or the pseudogene TRBV3-2) to TRBJ1-2; D may be TRBD1 (6 bases). The CDR3 is 14 amino acids. The germline CDR1 and CDR2 sequences are LGHDT and YNNKEL (reference sequence). V lost 4 bases, J lost 3 bases, and 12 bases lay in between. The CDR3 is CASSPRQAYYGYTF. CDR3 nucleotide sequence: TGTGCCAGCAGCCCACGACAGGCTTACTATGGCTACACCTTC.